These 32 T cell receptor beta chains came from one sample sequenced in a study of cytomegalovirus exposure and HLA in healthy donors. The PCR made use of 60 Vbeta and 13 Jbeta primers. The table came from immunoSEQ multiplex PCR; TCRdb's copy has only in-frame clones and leaves some out. The table lists about 93,000 clones, roughly 72% of them singletons, with around 0.63% in the top ten. Sequencing was carried out using PBMCs. The receptors were sampled from a man aged 25-40 years in good health and CMV-seronegative.

V and J are TRBV10-3 and TRBJ2-3; 11 bases are a match to TRBD1. The CDR3 has 20 amino acids. The trim removed 6 bases at V and 2 bases at J, leaving 19 bases unmatched. Per the germline V gene, CDR1 is ENHRY and CDR2 is SYGVKD. The CDR3 is CAIRKTGQGVTPDLTDTQYF. In nucleotides, the CDR3 is TGTGCCATCAGAAAGACGGGACAGGGGGTGACGCCTGACCTCACAGATACGCAGTATTTT.

The V and J genes are TRBV7-2 and TRBJ1-1; 7 positions agree with TRBD1. Germline loops: CDR1 SGHTA, CDR2 FQGNSA. Trimming cost V 2 bases and J 1 base; bases outside gene matches: 10. The CDR3 is 17 amino acids. The CDR3 loop is CASSLRKQGSTNTEAFF. For the CDR3, the DNA is TGTGCCAGCAGCTTACGAAAACAGGGGAGCACGAACACTGAAGCTTTCTTT.

This rearrangement joins TRBV5-6 to TRBJ2-1; 9 positions match TRBD2. The trim removed 3 bases at V and 9 bases at J, leaving 13 bases unmatched. CDR3 length: 16 residues. Germline CDR1 is SGHDT and CDR2 is YYEEEE. This CDR3 reads CASSYRGGTSFTEQFF. The CDR3 bases are TGTGCCAGCAGCTACCGGGGCGGGACTAGCTTTACTGAGCAGTTCTTC.

The CDR3 coding sequence is TGCAGCGTTAGTCAGGCCCGCGGGGCTTTCTTT. Amino acid sequence: CSVSQARGAFF. The chain has TRBV29-1 and TRBJ1-1; D not certain. CDR1 and CDR2 (germline): SQVTM, ANQGSEA. Trimming removed 5 bases at V and 11 bases at J, with 15 bases between. The CDR3 is 11 amino acids.

J is TRBJ2-2 and V is TRBV10-2; D remains ambiguous. The CDR3 sequence is 13 residues long. The V end was cut by 4 bases, the J end by 0 bases, with 3 bases between. The germline CDR1 and CDR2 sequences are WSHSY and SAAADI. CDR3 amino acids: CASSGANTGELFF. CDR3 DNA: TGCGCCAGCAGTGGCGCGAACACCGGGGAGCTGTTTTTT.

This sequence joins TRBV10-3 and TRBJ2-3; TRBD1 agrees at 7 bases. From germline, CDR1 is ENHRY and CDR2 SYGVKD. Trimming at V came to 0 bases and at J to 8 bases, leaving 20 bases not matched to a gene. This CDR3 comprises 19 residues. In DNA, the CDR3 is TGTGCCATCAGTGAGTCGTGTCGGAGCTCCCGACAGGGCCGGGGTACGCAGTATTTT. Translating gives CAISESCRSSRQGRGTQYF.

The V call is TRBV7-8, the J call TRBJ2-3; 7 bases agree with TRBD2. Germline CDR1 and CDR2: SGHVS and FQNEAQ. The CDR3 loop spans 15 amino acids. Trimming at V came to 1 base and at J to 7 bases, leaving 8 bases not matched to a gene. The CDR3 DNA reads as TGTGCCAGCAGCTTAGGTTCTGACGGGAGGTATACGCAGTATTTT. Amino acids: CASSLGSDGRYTQYF.

As concerns this clone: Other DNA variants within this sample encode the same CDR3. The J gene is TRBJ2-7, the V gene TRBV18; TRBD1 might be the D (6 bases). Trimming stripped 3 bases from V and 2 bases from J, with 11 bases between. CDR3 length: 14 amino acids. Germline values: CDR1 KGHSH, CDR2 LQKENI. The CDR3 sequence is CASSPRTEPYEQYF. The CDR3 nucleotides are TGTGCCAGCTCACCGAGGACAGAACCCTACGAGCAGTACTTC.

The chain couples TRBV5-1 to TRBJ2-7, with TRBD1 as a possible D gene (8 bases). The CDR3 totals 14 residues. V lost 4 bases, J lost 4 bases, and 15 bases lay in between. The germline CDR1 and CDR2 sequences are SGHRS and YFSETQ. The CDR3 coding sequence is TGCGCCAGCAGCCGAGGACAGGGAGGGTACGAGCAGTACTTC. It specifies CASSRGQGGYEQYF.

This chain links TRBV11-2 with TRBJ2-1, with 8 positions matching TRBD1. In germline, CDR1 is SGHAT, CDR2 FQNNGV. The CDR3 loop spans 15 amino acids. V shed 5 bases, J shed 7 bases, and the junction held 10 bases outside the gene matches. CDR3 in amino acids: CASSTGQEMRNEQFF. The CDR3 DNA is TGTGCCAGCAGCACGGGACAGGAGATGAGGAATGAGCAGTTCTTC.

The CDR3 loop is CASSSRDRHGYTF. The CDR3 DNA is TGTGCCAGCAGCTCGAGGGACAGGCATGGCTACACCTTC. The chain employs TRBV5-4 and TRBJ1-2; 8 nucleotides agree with TRBD1. The germline CDR1 and CDR2 sequences are SGHNT and YYREEE (reference sequence). Unmatched junction bases numbered 4, after V lost 3 bases and J lost 6 bases. This CDR3 is 13 amino acids long.

The CDR3 DNA follows: TGTGCCAGCAGCGTTCGGGACACTAACTACAATGAGCAGTTCTTC. This encodes CASSVRDTNYNEQFF. This rearrangement joins TRBV5-5 to TRBJ2-1; tentatively, D is TRBD1 (6 bases). Trimming took off 4 bases at V and 3 bases at J, with 14 bases between the two ends. The CDR3 contains 15 residues. Germline V gene lookup returns CDR1 SGHKS and CDR2 YYEKEE (reference sequence).

The rearrangement links TRBV5-1 to TRBJ2-1; 15 bases align to TRBD2. Germline V CDR1 and CDR2: SGHRS, YFSETQ. J lost 5 bases, V lost 3 bases, and 6 bases had no gene match. The CDR3 is made up of 17 amino acids. Here the CDR3 reads CASSSGTSGRSNNEQFF. In DNA form, the CDR3 reads TGCGCCAGCAGCTCGGGGACTAGCGGGAGGTCTAACAATGAGCAGTTCTTC. The full variable domain, its missing parts supplied by reference TRBV5-1 and TRBJ2-1, is KAGVTQTPRYLIKTRGQQVTLSCSPISGHRSVSWYQQTPGQGLQFLFEYFSETQRNKGNFPGRFSGRQFSNSRSEMNVSTLELGDSALYLCASSSGTSGRSNNEQFFGPGTRLTVL.

This clone was counted only a few times. This chain's CDR3 is CASSLEPLGYTF. CDR3 coding DNA: TGTGCCAGCAGCTTAGAGCCTCTAGGCTACACCTTC. The rearrangement uses TRBV11-3 and TRBJ1-2; D is undetermined. This CDR3 spans 12 amino acids. Per germline, CDR1 SGHNT and CDR2 YENEEA. Trimming cost V 0 bases and J 8 bases, with 7 bases left between them.

V is TRBV9 and J is TRBJ1-6, with TRBD1 matching over 7 bases. Trimming cost V 0 bases and J 7 bases; bases outside gene matches: 4. CDR1 SGDLS and CDR2 YYNGEE come from the germline V gene. This CDR3 has 15 amino acids. The CDR3 loop is CASSVEARGNSPLHF. CDR3 bases: TGTGCCAGCAGCGTAGAGGCCAGGGGGAATTCACCCCTCCACTTT.

The V call is TRBV11-2, the J call TRBJ1-2; 7 bases line up with TRBD1. The CDR3 is made up of 14 amino acids. Trimming took 0 bases from V and 4 from J; bases not matched to a gene: 2. The germline gives CDR1 SGHAT, CDR2 FQNNGV. The CDR3 DNA sequence: TGTGCCAGCAGCTTAGATGGGACAGCCTATGGCTACACCTTC. It codes for CASSLDGTAYGYTF.

This chain connects TRBV5-1 to TRBJ1-4; a weak D match, TRBD1 (6 bases). The CDR3 has 15 amino acids. Trimming removed 3 bases from V and 1 base from J, with 10 bases in between. Germline-derived CDR1 and CDR2 are SGHRS and YFSETQ. The DNA for the CDR3 is TGCGCCAGCAGCTCGACAGGAAGAACTAATGAAAAACTGTTTTTT. This sequence encodes CASSSTGRTNEKLFF.

V is TRBV10-2 and J is TRBJ1-2, with 10 bases lining up with TRBD1. The V segment lost 2 bases and the J segment 8 bases; nucleotides outside the gene matches: 8. Germline V gene lookup returns CDR1 WSHSY and CDR2 SAAADI. The CDR3 has 15 amino acids. The CDR3 region is CASSESEDRGSGYTF. CDR3 nucleotides: TGCGCCAGCAGTGAGAGTGAGGACAGGGGGTCGGGCTACACCTTC.

The chain combines TRBV5-5 with TRBJ1-4; D may be TRBD1 (6 bases). Germline CDR1 SGHKS, CDR2 YYEKEE (reference sequence). CDR3 size: 14 residues. V lost 1 base to trimming and J lost 7 bases, with 11 bases between them. CDR3 coding DNA: TGTGCCAGCAGCTTGCAACAGGGTTCTGAAAAACTGTTTTTT. Translating gives CASSLQQGSEKLFF.

The rearrangement links TRBV11-2 to TRBJ2-1, with 11 bases matching TRBD2. With V trimmed by 5 bases and J by 4 bases, 4 bases remained unmatched. Germline V CDR1 and CDR2: SGHAT, FQNNGV. CDR3 length: 15 amino acids. The chain's CDR3 is CASSPGTSGYNEQFF. CDR3 nucleotide sequence: TGTGCCAGCAGCCCCGGGACTAGCGGATACAATGAGCAGTTCTTC.

The count of this clone is one. This chain links TRBV18 with TRBJ1-1; the D is unclear. In germline, CDR1 is KGHSH, CDR2 LQKENI. The V end was cut by 6 bases, the J end by 3 bases, with 5 bases between. The CDR3 runs to 11 residues. The CDR3 region is CASSPDTEAFF. The CDR3 bases are TGTGCCAGCTCGCCGGACACTGAAGCTTTCTTT.

The chain recombines TRBV5-1 with TRBJ2-5; 8 positions match TRBD2. The CDR3 length is 16 residues. CDR1 and CDR2 (germline): SGHRS, YFSETQ. V shed 0 bases, J shed 1 base, and the junction held 5 bases outside the gene matches. The CDR3, as DNA: TGCGCCAGCAGCTTGGGTTCTAGCGGGTTCCAAGAGACCCAGTACTTC. It is translated as CASSLGSSGFQETQYF.

This clone showed up just once. The chain employs TRBV19 and TRBJ1-2; D is unresolved. The germline V gene has CDR1 LNHDA and CDR2 SQIVND (reference sequence). The CDR3 runs to 15 residues. Between the trimmed V and J ends, which lost 3 bases and 6 bases, there was a span of 17 bases. In DNA, the CDR3 is TGTGCCAGTAGTATGTTGGGCGACGGTAGTAATGGCTACACCTTC. Residues: CASSMLGDGSNGYTF.

V is TRBV5-1 and J is TRBJ2-1, with TRBD1 identical over 9 bases. The CDR3 runs 14 residues. V lost 4 bases and J lost 5; bases outside the gene matches: 4. Germline V gene lookup returns CDR1 SGHRS and CDR2 YFSETQ. The DNA of the CDR3 is TGCGCCAGCAGCCCCAGACAGGGGGACAATGAGCAGTTCTTC. Its protein product is CASSPRQGDNEQFF.

CDR3 nucleotides: TGTGCCAGCAGCGTTGACAGGGGAGGCACTGAAGCTTTCTTT. As protein: CASSVDRGGTEAFF. The genes are TRBV9 and TRBJ1-1; 8 bases match TRBD1. V trimming: 2 bases; J trimming: 4 bases; junction bases outside the gene matches: 4. The CDR3 consists of 14 residues. Germline CDR1 SGDLS, CDR2 YYNGEE.

The chain combines TRBV4-3 with TRBJ1-1; a possible D gene is TRBD1 (6 bases). The length of the CDR3 is 16 residues. V was shortened by 0 bases and J by 2 bases, with 13 bases between the two germline ends. Per the germline V gene, CDR1 is LGHNA and CDR2 is YSLEER. CDR3 DNA: TGCGCCAGCAGCCAAGATGCTTTGACAGGCAACACTGAAGCTTTCTTT. This gives the protein CASSQDALTGNTEAFF.

V and J are TRBV13 and TRBJ2-1; 8 nucleotides agree with TRBD2. V dropped 5 bases and J dropped 7; count of bases not matched to a gene: 22. Germline values: CDR1 PRHDT, CDR2 FYEKMQ (reference sequence). CDR3 length equals 19 residues. The CDR3 DNA sequence: TGTGCCAGCAGCCATCTGCGGGGAGGCGGGAGGAAGGGACGAAATGAGCAGTTCTTC. Encoded protein: CASSHLRGGGRKGRNEQFF. The full variable domain, rest sourced from reference TRBV13 and TRBJ2-1, is AAGVIQSPRHLIKEKRETATLKCYPIPRHDTVYWYQQGPGQDPQFLISFYEKMQSDKGSIPDRFSAQQFSDYHSELNMSSLELGDSALYFCASSHLRGGGRKGRNEQFFGPGTRLTVL.

V is TRBV11-2 and J is TRBJ2-1, with 9 positions matching TRBD2. J gave up 5 bases and V 5 bases, and 7 bases lay outside the gene matches. Germline CDR1 SGHAT, CDR2 FQNNGV. This CDR3 is 15 amino acids long. In nucleotides, the CDR3 is TGTGCCAGCAGCGGCGGACTAGCGAATAACAATGAGCAGTTCTTC. As protein: CASSGGLANNNEQFF.

This chain links TRBV2 with TRBJ1-5, with D maybe TRBD1 (6 bases). The CDR3 is 15 residues long. The germline V gene has CDR1 SNHLY and CDR2 FYNNEI. Trimming took off 6 bases at V and 6 bases at J, with 18 bases between the two ends. The CDR3 sequence is CASRTWTAQGQPQHF. The CDR3 DNA reads as TGTGCCAGCAGAACCTGGACAGCTCAGGGTCAGCCCCAGCATTTT.

The V call is TRBV14, the J call TRBJ1-2, with 9 positions matching TRBD1. V lost 2 bases, J lost 6 bases, and 4 bases stayed unmatched. CDR1 is SGHDN and CDR2 is FVKESK in the germline V gene. The length of the CDR3 is 14 residues. The DNA for the CDR3 is TGTGCCAGCAGCCAAACAGGGGGCTTTGATGGCTACACCTTC. It codes for CASSQTGGFDGYTF.

The chain is built from TRBV7-9 and TRBJ1-1; D gene uncertain. Germline CDR1 reads SEHNR; CDR2 reads FQNEAQ (reference sequence). This CDR3 is built from 14 residues. V was clipped by 1 base and J by 0 bases, with 6 bases between them. The CDR3 DNA reads TGTGCCAGCAGCTTAGGCGTTTTGAACACTGAAGCTTTCTTT. Translating gives CASSLGVLNTEAFF.

The chain uses TRBV5-1 and TRBJ1-4; unclear D gene. The CDR3 covers 14 residues. Deletions cut 0 bases from V and 4 bases from J, with 7 bases between. In germline, CDR1 is SGHRS, CDR2 YFSETQ. CDR3 DNA sequence: TGCGCCAGCAGCTTGGCGGGTTTTAATGAAAAACTGTTTTTT. Its translation: CASSLAGFNEKLFF.